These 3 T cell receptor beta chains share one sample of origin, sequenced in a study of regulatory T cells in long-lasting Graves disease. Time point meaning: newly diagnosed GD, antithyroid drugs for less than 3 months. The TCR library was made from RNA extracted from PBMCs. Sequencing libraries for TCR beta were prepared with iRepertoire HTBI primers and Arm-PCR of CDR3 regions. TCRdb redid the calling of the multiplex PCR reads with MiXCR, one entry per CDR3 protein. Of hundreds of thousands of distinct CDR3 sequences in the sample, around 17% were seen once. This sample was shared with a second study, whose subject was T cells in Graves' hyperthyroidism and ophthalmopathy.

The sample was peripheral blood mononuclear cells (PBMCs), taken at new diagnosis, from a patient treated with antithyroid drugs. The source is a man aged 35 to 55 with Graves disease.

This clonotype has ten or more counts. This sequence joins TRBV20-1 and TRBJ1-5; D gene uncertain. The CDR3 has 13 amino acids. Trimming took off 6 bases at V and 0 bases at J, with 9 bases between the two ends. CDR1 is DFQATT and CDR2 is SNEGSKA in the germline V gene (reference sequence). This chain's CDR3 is CSAQGYSNQPQHF. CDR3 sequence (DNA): TGCAGTGCACAAGGGTATAGCAATCAGCCCCAGCATTTT.

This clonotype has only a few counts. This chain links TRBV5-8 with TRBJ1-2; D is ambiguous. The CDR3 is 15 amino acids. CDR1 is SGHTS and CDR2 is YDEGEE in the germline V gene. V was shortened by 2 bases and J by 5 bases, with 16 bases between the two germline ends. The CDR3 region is CASSFYRRSTYGYTF. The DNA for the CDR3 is TGTGCCAGCAGCTTTTATCGCCGGTCGACGTATGGCTACACCTTC.

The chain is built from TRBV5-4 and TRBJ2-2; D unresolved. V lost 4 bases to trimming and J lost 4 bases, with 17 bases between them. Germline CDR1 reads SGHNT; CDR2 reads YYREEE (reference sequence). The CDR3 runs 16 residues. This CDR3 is CASSPSVAIGTGELFF. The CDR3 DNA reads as TGTGCCAGCAGCCCCTCTGTCGCCATCGGCACCGGGGAGCTGTTTTTT.